This T cell receptor (beta chain) was documented in a study of blood T cell repertoires in COVID-19. Study details: From the United States, Italy and Spain came samples of acute and convalescent COVID-19.

Recruits, aged about 18 to 95 years, lived in around 24 US areas. Assignment of participants to cohorts was predicated upon participant-reported clinical history. As handled by the study authors: It was from reference gene primer amplification that nucleated cell counts were estimated. Using immunoSEQ multiplex PCR, the repertoire was profiled, and TCRdb retains in-frame clones only, with some absent. That table supplies the V and J calls and clone size; D and trimming were determined from the DNA. The sample has around 240,000 clones, approximately 90% seen once. CDR1 is MNHEY, CDR2 SVGAGI, per germline. V gave up 7 bases and J gave up 0 bases, with 9 bases separating them. CDR3 size: 13 residues. Concerning this clone: Additional DNA sequences in this sample encode the identical CDR3.

Sequencing used PBMCs or T cells enriched from blood (not recorded which). V gene TRBV6-5 combines with J gene TRBJ1-1, with D unclear. The sequence came from a human donor in a cohort exposed to, infected with or recovered from COVID-19 (not recorded which). The donor label of this sample is uncertain. The CDR3 DNA is TGTGCCAGCATGCGCCTTATGAACACTGAAGCTTTCTTT. Translating it yields CASMRLMNTEAFF.